Below are 11 T cell receptor beta chains sequenced from a single sample in a study of long-term antiretroviral therapy in people with HIV. Researchers report immunoSEQ v3.0 was run at survey level. The table came from immunoSEQ multiplex PCR; TCRdb's copy has only in-frame clones and leaves some out. The table has tens of thousands of clones, approximately 86% seen once. This specimen was unsorted PBMCs, taken about 2.4 years after starting antiretroviral therapy. The receptor set was obtained from a man in his forties with HIV.

The J gene is TRBJ2-7, the V gene TRBV5-4, with D uncertain. CDR1 and CDR2 from the germline V gene are SGHNT and YYREEE (reference sequence). There are 14 residues in the CDR3. Trimming shortened V by 7 bases and J by 0 bases, and 14 bases separated the two germline ends. The CDR3 loop is CASGNLDFSYEQYF. In nucleotides, the CDR3 is TGTGCCAGCGGCAATCTAGATTTCTCCTACGAGCAGTACTTC. Full variable domain (missing parts from reference TRBV5-4 and TRBJ2-7): ETGVTQSPTHLIKTRGQQVTLRCSSQSGHNTVSWYQQALGQGPQFIFQYYREEENGRGNFPPRFSGLQFPNYSSELNVNALELDDSALYLCASGNLDFSYEQYFGPGTRLTVT.

Only one count was recorded for this clone. The CDR3 coding sequence is TGTGCCACCAGCAGAGGATCTGGAAACACCATATATTTT. As protein: CATSRGSGNTIYF. The chain is built from TRBV15 and TRBJ1-3, with D uncertain. Trimming pared 1 base from V and 1 base from J, leaving 2 bases between. CDR1 is LNHNV, CDR2 YYDKDF, per germline (reference sequence). This CDR3 region has 13 residues.

The V and J genes are TRBV7-9 and TRBJ2-7; D assignment may be TRBD1 or TRBD2 (5 bases each). Germline assignment: CDR1 SEHNR and CDR2 FQNEAQ (reference sequence). This CDR3 is 15 amino acids long. V lost 6 bases, J lost 2 bases, and 17 bases lay in between. The CDR3 DNA follows: TGTGCCAGCAGACCACCTACGGGGCGGACCTACGAGCAGTACTTC. Protein sequence: CASRPPTGRTYEQYF.

The chain couples TRBV19 to TRBJ2-2; D is unclear. The length of the CDR3 is 13 residues. The germline V and J ends were trimmed by 6 bases and 4 bases, with 9 bases remaining between them. In germline, CDR1 is LNHDA, CDR2 SQIVND (reference sequence). CDR3 nucleotides: TGTGCCAGTAGCCCGGAACCCACCGGGGAGCTGTTTTTT. Protein: CASSPEPTGELFF.

The chain carries TRBV13 and TRBJ1-2; the D gene is possibly TRBD1 (5 bases). Per germline, CDR1 PRHDT and CDR2 FYEKMQ (reference sequence). Trimming shortened V by 5 bases and J by 7 bases, and 26 bases separated the two germline ends. This CDR3 has 17 amino acids. As DNA, the CDR3 is TGTGCCAGCAGCCTACGAATGGGGACTCCTCCAGTGGGTGGCTACACCTTC. Translation: CASSLRMGTPPVGGYTF. Drawing the rest from reference TRBV13 and TRBJ1-2, the complete variable domain is AAGVIQSPRHLIKEKRETATLKCYPIPRHDTVYWYQQGPGQDPQFLISFYEKMQSDKGSIPDRFSAQQFSDYHSELNMSSLELGDSALYFCASSLRMGTPPVGGYTFGSGTRLTVV.

By proportion, this clone is medium-sized (0.01 to 0.1%). The chain joins TRBV7-2 to TRBJ2-7; D gene ambiguous. CDR3 length: 12 residues. V dropped 3 bases and J dropped 7 bases, with 10 bases sitting between them. Per germline, CDR1 SGHTA and CDR2 FQGNSA. In nucleotides, the CDR3 is TGTGCCAGCAGCTTCGGCCCCCAGGAGCAGTACTTC. It codes for CASSFGPQEQYF.

The V call is TRBV10-1, the J call TRBJ2-1; TRBD2 agrees at 7 bases. The ends lost 5 bases at V and 2 bases at J; junction bases unmatched: 6. CDR1 is WNHNN, CDR2 SYGVQD, per germline (reference sequence). The CDR3 runs to 15 residues. The CDR3 sequence is CASSSGGSAYNEQFF. In nucleotides, the CDR3 is TGCGCCAGCAGTTCGGGCGGGAGTGCCTACAATGAGCAGTTCTTC.

V and J are TRBV5-4 and TRBJ1-2; perhaps TRBD1 as D (6 bases). V lost 0 bases and J 4 bases, leaving 13 bases between the germline ends. CDR1 SGHNT and CDR2 YYREEE come from the germline V gene (reference sequence). The CDR3 consists of 15 residues. As DNA, the CDR3 is TGTGCCAGCAGCTTGGACAGGGTGGGGCTCTATGGCTACACCTTC. Its translation: CASSLDRVGLYGYTF.

The V gene is TRBV29-1, the J gene TRBJ2-7; no clear D. The CDR3 totals 12 residues. Germline-derived CDR1 and CDR2 are SQVTM and ANQGSEA. V lost 7 bases, J lost 4 bases, and 14 bases lay in between. CDR3 sequence: CSAGRSGYEQYF. CDR3 DNA sequence: TGCAGCGCCGGCCGCTCCGGTTACGAGCAGTACTTC.

This clone was recorded only once. V is TRBV5-4 and J is TRBJ2-5; D perhaps matches TRBD2 (5 bases). CDR1 and CDR2 from the germline V gene are SGHNT and YYREEE (reference sequence). CDR3 size: 13 residues. Deletions cut 5 bases from V and 3 bases from J, with 11 bases between. In DNA form, the CDR3 reads TGTGCCAGCAGGTTCTTCGGGGAAGAGACCCAGTACTTC. It yields the protein CASRFFGEETQYF.

This chain connects TRBV28 to TRBJ2-1; no clear D gene. CDR1 MDHEN and CDR2 SYDVKM come from the germline V gene. The CDR3 is 13 amino acids. The ends were cut back, 3 bases at V and 10 bases at J, with 13 bases in the middle. Here the CDR3 reads CASSFFTPGEQFF. In nucleotides, the CDR3 is TGTGCCAGCAGTTTTTTCACTCCCGGGGAGCAGTTCTTC.